The 30 T cell receptor beta chains below come from one sample, sequenced in a study of cytomegalovirus exposure and HLA in healthy donors. PCR primers comprised 60 Vbeta and 13 Jbeta primers. Profiled with immunoSEQ multiplex PCR; TCRdb holds only in-frame clones, not every one. The sample holds about 200,000 clones. The sample taken for sequencing was PBMCs. The receptors stem from a girl aged 2 to 9 in good health and CMV-seropositive.

V gene TRBV28 combines with J gene TRBJ2-4; TRBD2 matches 14 bases. The CDR3 loop spans 15 amino acids. Germline CDR1 and CDR2: MDHEN and SYDVKM. The V and J ends lost 3 bases and 5 bases, in that order; junction bases with no gene match: 0. Here the CDR3 reads CASSLGLAGENIQYF. CDR3 bases: TGTGCCAGCAGTTTGGGACTAGCGGGAGAAAACATTCAGTACTTC.

The rearrangement uses TRBV11-2 and TRBJ2-1; 12 bases align to TRBD2. The length of the CDR3 is 16 residues. Germline V gene sequence: CDR1 SGHAT, CDR2 FQNNGV. Losses at the gene ends were 3 bases for V and 6 bases for J; bases not matched to a gene: 6. CDR3 protein: CASSFGLAGPGNEQFF. The CDR3, as DNA: TGTGCCAGCAGCTTCGGACTAGCGGGACCTGGCAATGAGCAGTTCTTC.

V usage is TRBV9 and J usage is TRBJ2-3; 10 nucleotides line up with TRBD2. Germline trimming cut 3 bases from V and 1 base from J; bases unmatched to any gene: 5. The CDR3 runs 16 residues. Germline V gene lookup returns CDR1 SGDLS and CDR2 YYNGEE. The CDR3 sequence is CASSGPSGRRTDTQYF. The CDR3 region has the DNA TGTGCCAGCAGCGGGCCTAGCGGGAGACGCACAGATACGCAGTATTTT. The variable domain in full, completed from reference TRBV9 and TRBJ2-3, reads DSGVTQTPKHLITATGQRVTLRCSPRSGDLSVYWYQQSLDQGLQFLIQYYNGEERAKGNILERFSAQQFPDLHSELNLSSLELGDSALYFCASSGPSGRRTDTQYFGPGTRLTVL.

The rearrangement uses TRBV28 and TRBJ2-5, with D unclear. The CDR3 loop spans 16 amino acids. The V gene's germline CDR1 is MDHEN and CDR2 SYDVKM. Between the trimmed V and J ends, which lost 2 bases and 2 bases, there was a span of 15 bases. CDR3 bases: TGTGCCAGCAGTTTAAATTATCCAGTACCTCAAGAGACCCAGTACTTC. Amino acids: CASSLNYPVPQETQYF. Based on the CDR3 plus reference TRBV28 and TRBJ2-5, the full variable domain is DVKVTQSSRYLVKRTGEKVFLECVQDMDHENMFWYRQDPGLGLRLIYFSYDVKMKEKGDIPEGYSVSREKKERFSLILESASTNQTSMYLCASSLNYPVPQETQYFGPGTRLLVL.

The chain is built from TRBV27 and TRBJ2-1, with 12 bases that match TRBD2. CDR1 MNHEY and CDR2 SMNVEV come from the germline V gene (reference sequence). V lost 5 bases, J lost 4 bases, and 9 bases stayed unmatched. The CDR3 sequence is 17 residues long. The CDR3 DNA reads as TGTGCCAGCAGTCCTGGGACTAGCGGGTCGAGGTACAATGAGCAGTTCTTC. Protein product: CASSPGTSGSRYNEQFF.

The chain carries TRBV5-6 and TRBJ2-5; D might be TRBD1 (6 bases). The DNA matches TRBJ2-7 better at its end, which makes the J call doubtful. Per the germline V gene, CDR1 is SGHDT and CDR2 is YYEEEE. The CDR3 is 15 amino acids. The CDR3 spells CASSLATQGSYEQYF. The CDR3 DNA follows: TGTGCCAGCAGCTTGGCCACACAGGGATCCTACGAGCAGTACTTC.

The chain recombines TRBV27 with TRBJ1-2, with D unclear. The V end lost 3 bases, the J end lost 1 base, and 3 bases lay between the germline ends. From germline, CDR1 is MNHEY and CDR2 SMNVEV (reference sequence). The CDR3 has 12 amino acids. CDR3 sequence reads: CASSFNNYGYTF. DNA for the CDR3: TGTGCCAGCAGTTTCAATAACTATGGCTACACCTTC.

The CDR3 coding sequence is TGTGCCAGCGGCCCCTTCCTTGAGGGCACTGAAGCTTTCTTT. Translated: CASGPFLEGTEAFF. This chain connects TRBV16 to TRBJ1-1, with D hard to call. CDR3 length: 14 amino acids. Germline loops: CDR1 KGHSY, CDR2 FQNENV. V was shortened by 8 bases and J by 4 bases, with 17 bases between the two germline ends. Looking up the rest from reference TRBV16 and TRBJ1-1 gives the full variable domain: GEEVAQTPKHLVRGEGQKAKLYCAPIKGHSYVFWYQQVLKNEFKFLISFQNENVFDETGMPKERFSAKCLPNSPCSLEIQATKLEDSAVYFCASGPFLEGTEAFFGQGTRLTVV.

The chain couples TRBV10-1 to TRBJ1-1, with 10 positions matching TRBD1. The V and J ends lost 7 bases and 6 bases, in that order; junction bases with no gene match: 8. Looked up from germline, CDR1 is WNHNN and CDR2 is SYGVQD (reference sequence). The CDR3 contains 14 residues. The CDR3 bases are TGCGCCAGCAAGGCCGGGACAGGGGAATCTGAAGCTTTCTTT. It is translated as CASKAGTGESEAFF.

This chain uses TRBV6-5 with TRBJ2-2; TRBD2 is a possible D gene (6 bases). CDR1 and CDR2 (germline): MNHEY, SVGAGI. The CDR3 sequence is 14 residues long. The V end was cut by 11 bases, the J end by 1 base, with 14 bases between. In DNA form, the CDR3 reads TGTGCCGTTCGTAGCGGCCGGAACACCGGGGAGCTGTTTTTT. This gives the protein CAVRSGRNTGELFF.

This chain uses TRBV29-1 with TRBJ1-2, with a tentative D call TRBD1 (6 bases). CDR3 size: 13 residues. The germline V gene has CDR1 SQVTM and CDR2 ANQGSEA. V shed 4 bases and J shed 1 base, with 10 bases lying between them. Written as DNA, the CDR3 is TGCAGCGTTGGACAGGACATTAACTATGGCTACACCTTC. It specifies CSVGQDINYGYTF. Full variable domain (remainder filled in from reference TRBV29-1 and TRBJ1-2): SAVISQKPSRDICQRGTSLTIQCQVDSQVTMMFWYRQQPGQSLTLIATANQGSEATYESGFVIDKFPISRPNLTFSTLTVSNMSPEDSSIYLCSVGQDINYGYTFGSGTRLTVV.

This chain links TRBV7-9 with TRBJ1-4, with 7 bases lining up with TRBD1. This CDR3 has 14 amino acids. Germline V gene data show CDR1 as SEHNR and CDR2 as FQNEAQ (reference sequence). Losses at the gene ends were 5 bases for V and 5 bases for J; bases not matched to a gene: 5. The CDR3 reads CASSPGTVNEKLFF. The CDR3 bases are TGTGCCAGCAGCCCAGGGACAGTAAATGAAAAACTGTTTTTT.

The J gene is TRBJ2-1, the V gene TRBV7-9, with TRBD1 matching 8 bases. From germline, CDR1 is SEHNR and CDR2 FQNEAQ (reference sequence). V gave up 5 bases and J gave up 7 bases; unmatched junction bases: 7. This CDR3 spans 14 amino acids. CDR3 DNA sequence: TGTGCCAGCAGCCTAAGACAGGGGACGAATGAGCAGTTCTTC. This gives the protein CASSLRQGTNEQFF.

V and J are TRBV13 and TRBJ2-1, with 13 bases lining up with TRBD2. Germline V gives CDR1 PRHDT, CDR2 FYEKMQ (reference sequence). The CDR3 contains 16 residues. V shed 5 bases, J shed 8 bases, and the junction held 9 bases outside the gene matches. CDR3 DNA sequence: TGTGCCAGCAGCACCGGGACTAGCGGGATTGTCGATGAGCAGTTCTTC. Translated: CASSTGTSGIVDEQFF.

The chain joins TRBV7-2 to TRBJ1-2; D gene ambiguous. Germline lookup yields CDR1 SGHTA and CDR2 FQGNSA. The CDR3 extends over 15 amino acids. Trimming stripped 4 bases from V and 6 bases from J, with 18 bases between. CDR3 amino acids: CASSSQRLERNGYTF. The CDR3 coding sequence is TGTGCCAGCAGCTCACAGCGGCTCGAGCGCAATGGCTACACCTTC. Combining the CDR3 with reference TRBV7-2 and TRBJ1-2 gives the whole variable domain GAGVSQSPSNKVTEKGKDVELRCDPISGHTALYWYRQSLGQGLEFLIYFQGNSAPDKSGLPSDRFSAERTGGSVSTLTIQRTQQEDSAVYLCASSSQRLERNGYTFGSGTRLTVV.

The rearrangement uses TRBV11-2 and TRBJ1-2, with D possibly matching TRBD1 (6 bases). The germline V gene encodes CDR1 SGHAT and CDR2 FQNNGV. V shed 0 bases and J shed 5 bases, with 13 bases lying between them. This CDR3 region has 15 residues. The CDR3 here is CASSLDQVGAYGYTF. The CDR3 DNA sequence: TGTGCCAGCAGCTTAGACCAGGTGGGGGCTTATGGCTACACCTTC.

The rearrangement uses TRBV7-8 and TRBJ1-3; 7 positions match TRBD1. CDR3 length: 16 residues. The V gene's germline CDR1 is SGHVS and CDR2 FQNEAQ. V lost 5 bases and J lost 4; bases outside the gene matches: 11. The CDR3 loop is CASSITTGIKGNTIYF. As DNA, the CDR3 is TGTGCCAGCAGCATAACGACAGGGATTAAGGGAAACACCATATATTTT.

The chain joins TRBV28 to TRBJ2-5, with TRBD1 matching over 7 bases. Germline lookup yields CDR1 MDHEN and CDR2 SYDVKM. V lost 6 bases, J lost 0 bases, and 7 bases stayed unmatched. The CDR3 runs 15 residues. This CDR3 is CASRPEGQYQETQYF. DNA for the CDR3: TGTGCCAGCAGGCCAGAGGGACAGTACCAAGAGACCCAGTACTTC.

The chain is built from TRBV7-2 and TRBJ2-7, with unresolved D. Germline V lookup: CDR1 SGHTA, CDR2 FQGNSA. The V gene lost 0 bases and the J gene lost 3 bases, with 12 bases spanning the gap. The CDR3 consists of 15 residues. The DNA of the CDR3 is TGTGCCAGCAGCTTAGCGAATGAGGATTACTACGAGCAGTACTTC. Its translation is CASSLANEDYYEQYF.

The gene calls are TRBV7-8 and TRBJ2-3; maybe TRBD2 (5 bases). The CDR3 is made up of 16 amino acids. Trimming took 0 bases from V and 6 from J, leaving 16 bases between them. CDR1 and CDR2 (germline): SGHVS, FQNEAQ. The CDR3 protein is CASSLAPGPGEDTQYF. CDR3 DNA sequence: TGTGCCAGCAGCTTAGCGCCCGGTCCCGGGGAGGATACGCAGTATTTT.

The rearrangement joins TRBV5-1 to TRBJ2-2, with 9 bases that match TRBD2. Per germline, CDR1 SGHRS and CDR2 YFSETQ. The CDR3 sequence is 18 residues long. With 0 bases clipped from V and 0 bases from J, the junction kept 6 bases outside the gene matches. In DNA form, the CDR3 reads TGCGCCAGCAGCTTGGAACCTAGCGGGATCGCGAACACCGGGGAGCTGTTTTTT. Its translation is CASSLEPSGIANTGELFF.

The V gene is TRBV15, the J gene TRBJ2-7, with a weak D call TRBD1 (6 bases). V dropped 0 bases and J dropped 0 bases, with 12 bases sitting between them. The V gene's germline CDR1 is LNHNV and CDR2 YYDKDF (reference sequence). The CDR3 covers 16 residues. The CDR3 nucleotides read TGTGCCACCAGCAGAGAGCCGAGACAGGTCTCCTACGAGCAGTACTTC. Translation: CATSREPRQVSYEQYF.

The rearrangement joins TRBV14 to TRBJ2-1; TRBD2 aligns across 8 bases. J was trimmed by 3 bases and V by 0 bases; bases with no gene match: 7. Germline V gene sequence: CDR1 SGHDN, CDR2 FVKESK. CDR3 length: 17 residues. CDR3 sequence: CASSQEHLAGYYNEQFF. The CDR3 coding sequence is TGTGCCAGCAGCCAAGAGCACCTAGCGGGTTACTACAATGAGCAGTTCTTC.

The rearrangement links TRBV19 to TRBJ1-2, with TRBD1 identical over 7 bases. Per germline, CDR1 LNHDA and CDR2 SQIVND (reference sequence). Trimming cost V 7 bases and J 6 bases; bases outside gene matches: 8. The CDR3 extends over 13 amino acids. The CDR3 DNA is TGTGCCAGTACCTCGACAGGGACCCATGGCTACACCTTC. Amino acid sequence: CASTSTGTHGYTF.

The CDR3 DNA reads as TGTGCCAGCAGCGCCCGGGACTCCCCTTACAATGAGCAGTTCTTC. Its protein is CASSARDSPYNEQFF. The J gene is TRBJ2-1, the V gene TRBV9; possibly TRBD2 for D (6 bases). Per the germline V gene, CDR1 is SGDLS and CDR2 is YYNGEE. The CDR3 runs to 15 residues. The V end was cut by 3 bases, the J end by 4 bases, with 14 bases between.

The chain couples TRBV4-1 to TRBJ2-4, with 9 nucleotides matching TRBD2. V was pared by 0 bases and J by 2 bases, with 8 bases of the junction left unmatched. This CDR3 contains 18 residues. Germline V CDR1 and CDR2: MGHRA, YSYEKL. CDR3 sequence (DNA): TGCGCCAGCAGCCAAGATTCGGGCGGGAGGGAAACCAAAAACATTCAGTACTTC. Protein: CASSQDSGGRETKNIQYF.

This rearrangement joins TRBV7-2 to TRBJ2-7, with TRBD1 matching 10 bases. CDR1 is SGHTA and CDR2 is FQGNSA in the germline V gene. This CDR3 has 16 amino acids. The ends lost 3 bases at V and 2 bases at J; junction bases unmatched: 7. The CDR3 DNA sequence: TGTGCCAGCAGCTTCGTCTCCGGGACAGGGGCCTACGAGCAGTACTTC. Its translation: CASSFVSGTGAYEQYF.

V usage is TRBV5-1 and J usage is TRBJ2-2; 8 bases match TRBD1. V was pared by 4 bases and J by 6 bases, with 8 bases of the junction left unmatched. Germline values: CDR1 SGHRS, CDR2 YFSETQ. The CDR3 loop spans 15 amino acids. CDR3 coding DNA: TGCGCCAGCAGCCCACAGACAGGGGCGGCCGGGGAGCTGTTTTTT. This sequence encodes CASSPQTGAAGELFF.

The chain links TRBV19 to TRBJ2-1; the D is unclear. The V end was cut by 7 bases, the J end by 9 bases, with 13 bases between. Germline V gives CDR1 LNHDA, CDR2 SQIVND (reference sequence). The CDR3 sequence is 12 residues long. This CDR3 reads CASINEIREQFF. The CDR3 DNA reads as TGTGCCAGTATAAACGAGATCCGTGAGCAGTTCTTC.

The V gene is TRBV10-1, the J gene TRBJ2-7; maybe TRBD2 (5 bases). V gave up 2 bases and J gave up 3 bases, with 11 bases separating them. This CDR3 region has 14 residues. The germline V gene encodes CDR1 WNHNN and CDR2 SYGVQD (reference sequence). DNA for the CDR3: TGCGCCAGCAGTGAGGGGAGTTCGGACTACGAGCAGTACTTC. Its translation is CASSEGSSDYEQYF.